The rows below give T cell receptor beta chains drawn from one sample of a study of T-cell memory formation after mild COVID-19. TCRdb processed the 5' RACE reads anew with MiXCR; each CDR3 protein has one entry. The data show 550,000 to 600,000 distinct CDR3 sequences, with roughly 17% seen just once and 8.1% held by the top ten. The specimen sequenced was PBMCs or a T cell subset sorted from them (not recorded which). The receptors come from an adult woman who had mild COVID-19 (a few samples of this study predate the infection). Cell type and time point are not known. Both conserved end residues are part of each CDR3. D genes are given only for firm matches. Clone size appears in some rows only: once, few, many, or a class for an expanded clone.

v_call	j_call	clone_size	d_call	cdr3_nt	cdr3_aa
TRBV9	TRBJ1-1	many	-	TGTGCCAGCAGCGGCGGGCGGCTCCCTGAAGCTTTCTTT	CASSGGRLPEAFF
TRBV18	TRBJ2-2	-	-	TGTGCCAGCTCACTTAAAGCTGGGGGAATGAACACCGGGGAGCTGTTTTTT	CASSLKAGGMNTGELFF
TRBV29-1	TRBJ2-1	-	-	TGCAGCGTTGAAGCGTCCTACAATGAGCAGTTCTTC	CSVEASYNEQFF
TRBV12-3/TRBV12-4	TRBJ1-1	-	-	TGTGCCAGCAGCCGGGTCCCCCAGAACACTGAAGCTTTCTTT	CASSRVPQNTEAFF
TRBV7-9	TRBJ1-1	-	-	TGTGCCAGCAGCTTATTTGCAGGGATGAGCACTGAAGCTTTCTTT	CASSLFAGMSTEAFF
TRBV7-8	TRBJ2-5	-	TRBD1	TGTGCCAGCAGCGTCAGGGGGTTAGTAGTAGAAGAGACCCAGTACTTC	CASSVRGLVVEETQYF
TRBV4-3	TRBJ2-5	few	TRBD2	TGCGCCAGCAGCCAAGAAGCGGGAAGTGAGACCCAGTACTTC	CASSQEAGSETQYF
TRBV7-9	TRBJ2-1	many	-	TGTGCCAGCAGCTTAGGTGGACTAGAGCAGTTCTTC	CASSLGGLEQFF
TRBV9	TRBJ2-5	once	TRBD1	TGTGCCAGCAGCGTAGGGGGACAGGTGGCCCAAGAGACCCAGTACTTC	CASSVGGQVAQETQYF
TRBV12-3/TRBV12-4	TRBJ1-2	-	TRBD1	TGTGCCAGCAGTCTCGGGACAGGGGGCAAGGGCTACACCTTC	CASSLGTGGKGYTF
TRBV5-1	TRBJ2-3	few	-	TGCGCCAGCAGCTTTCGGGGTTCCTCGGTCGATACGCAGTATTTT	CASSFRGSSVDTQYF
TRBV12-3/TRBV12-4	TRBJ1-4	-	-	TGTGCCAGCAGTTTAGAGGGCACGGCTAATGAAAAACTGTTTTTT	CASSLEGTANEKLFF
TRBV30	TRBJ2-7	-	TRBD1	TGTGCCTGGTCGGGACAGACCTACGAGCAGTACTTC	CAWSGQTYEQYF
TRBV6-2/TRBV6-3	TRBJ1-6	few	-	TGTGCCAGCAGAGACCGGGACGGAGGAACCTATAATTCACCCCTCCACTTT	CASRDRDGGTYNSPLHF
TRBV9	TRBJ1-3	-	-	TGTGCCAGCAGCCCCTCGACCGGTGAGCTCCGAATATCTGGAAACACCATATATTTT	CASSPSTGELRISGNTIYF
TRBV4-3	TRBJ2-4	-	-	TGCGCCAGCAGCCAAGATTACGAAGGGGGGGGCAAAAACATTCAGTACTTC	CASSQDYEGGGKNIQYF
TRBV11-2	TRBJ1-2	-	-	TGTGCCAGCAGCTTAGTTGGTGTCCCAGGCCCTAAGGGCTACACCTTC	CASSLVGVPGPKGYTF
TRBV7-2	TRBJ1-2	-	-	TGTGCCAGCATCCCCTTGTCGGGTATACGTCCACCCTTC	CASIPLSGIRPPF
TRBV6-2/TRBV6-3	TRBJ2-5	-	-	TGTGCCAGCAGTTACACCCCTGGGACTGTTCAAGAGACCCAGTACTTC	CASSYTPGTVQETQYF
TRBV12-3/TRBV12-4	TRBJ2-1	-	TRBD2	TGTGCCAGCAGTCCTCCCTTGCGGGAGGGCCTCAATGAGCAGTTCTTC	CASSPPLREGLNEQFF
TRBV21-1	TRBJ2-7	-	-	TGTGCCAGCAGCAAAGAAGGTAGCGGGAGGGCCAATACCCACGAGCAGTACTTC	CASSKEGSGRANTHEQYF
TRBV7-3	TRBJ2-3	few	-	TGTGCCAGCAGCTTCCGGCGATCTAGCACAGATACGCAGTATTTT	CASSFRRSSTDTQYF
TRBV20-1	TRBJ2-3	few	-	TGCAGTGCTAGAGTAGGAGGGCCCGGGGATACGCAGTATTTT	CSARVGGPGDTQYF
TRBV24-1	TRBJ1-5	-	-	TGTGCCACCAGTGATTCGGCAGGGGAAAAGCCCCAGCATTTT	CATSDSAGEKPQHF
TRBV14	TRBJ1-3	many	-	TGTGCCAGCAGCCACCTCCGGGACTTCCGGGAAAACACCATATATTTT	CASSHLRDFRENTIYF
TRBV5-1	TRBJ1-4	few	TRBD1	TGCGCCAGCAGCTCGGACAGGGAGGGGGAAAAACTGTTTTTT	CASSSDREGEKLFF
TRBV5-1	TRBJ2-5	-	TRBD1	TGCGCCAGCAGCTTAGAGACAGGGGGGATCCAAGAGACCCAGTACTTC	CASSLETGGIQETQYF
TRBV19	TRBJ1-5	-	-	TGTGCCAGCGACAGCCGGGGGTTTGGCAATCAGCCCCAGCATTTT	CASDSRGFGNQPQHF
TRBV29-1	TRBJ1-1	-	-	TGCAGCGTACGTAACTTGGACAGTCTGAACACTGAAGCTTTCTTT	CSVRNLDSLNTEAFF
TRBV29-1	TRBJ2-1	-	TRBD2	TGCAGCGTCGAGCGGGGGCGCGGGGATGAGCAGTTCTTC	CSVERGRGDEQFF
TRBV6-5	TRBJ1-5	few	-	TGTGCCAGCAGTTACTCGAGGGGCGGTAATCAGCCCCAGCATTTT	CASSYSRGGNQPQHF
TRBV7-9	TRBJ1-4	-	-	TGTGCCAGCAGCTCCGGGACGAGGGAGGGGGAAAAACTGTTTTTT	CASSSGTREGEKLFF
TRBV6-5	TRBJ1-1	-	TRBD1	TGTGCCAGCAGTTTTGCGGGACAGGGGGCCCCGGCTTTCTTT	CASSFAGQGAPAFF
TRBV7-8	TRBJ2-6	-	TRBD2	TGTGCCAGCAGCTTCGCGGGAGCAGCGGGGGGTTACTCTGGGGCCAACGTCCTGACTTTC	CASSFAGAAGGYSGANVLTF